Included here is one T cell receptor beta chain sequence, with context. The data belong to a study of blood T cell repertoires in COVID-19. Repertoires were generated with immunoSEQ multiplex PCR, while TCRdb's copy carries only in-frame clones and drops some. The sample shows fewer than 25,000 clones, approximately 86% of them seen only once. The CDR3 spans 17 residues. V was shortened by 6 bases and J by 1 base, with 18 bases between the two germline ends. In germline, CDR1 is MRHNA, CDR2 SNTAGT. Specimen: peripheral blood. The origin of this receptor is a human donor with acute or convalescent COVID-19. The donor label of this sample is uncertain. The chain has TRBV6-4 and TRBJ2-2, with D tentatively TRBD2 (6 bases). The CDR3 region is CASSRSTGGMNTGELFF. CDR3 nucleotides: TGTGCCAGCAGCAGGAGTACTGGGGGGATGAACACCGGGGAGCTGTTTTTT.